Listed below are T cell receptor beta chains from one sample, sequenced in a study of cytomegalovirus exposure and HLA in healthy donors. Sequencing was performed with immunoSEQ multiplex PCR; in TCRdb, only in-frame clones are kept and a portion is missing. The sample contains 120,000 to 150,000 clones, over 60% of which appear only once. Material: PBMCs. The receptors originated from a man aged 40-50 years in good health and CMV-seronegative. Both conserved end residues are part of each CDR3. The D gene is left open where the match is weak. Expanded clones are given a class, and other clones once, few, many or no size at all.

NA	NA	TRBV27	TRBJ2-1	CASSFYWSSYNEQFF	TGTGCCAGCAGTTTTTATTGGAGCTCCTACAATGAGCAGTTCTTC
NA	NA	TRBV6-6	TRBJ2-3	CASSYGRADTQYF	TGTGCCAGCAGTTATGGCAGGGCAGATACGCAGTATTTT
NA	NA	TRBV5-6	TRBJ2-1	CASSLGGSGDYNEQFF	TGTGCCAGCAGCTTGGGGGGGTCGGGGGACTACAATGAGCAGTTCTTC
NA	NA	TRBV10-3	TRBJ2-1	CAISPEGQYNEQFF	TGTGCCATCAGCCCGGAGGGGCAGTACAATGAGCAGTTCTTC
NA	TRBD2	TRBV7-8	TRBJ2-3	CASSFSSGSIPSTDTQYF	TGTGCCAGCAGCTTCTCTAGCGGGAGTATCCCTAGCACAGATACGCAGTATTTT
NA	TRBD1	TRBV5-6	TRBJ2-7	CASSPWTGEVYEQYF	TGTGCCAGCAGCCCCTGGACAGGGGAAGTCTACGAGCAGTACTTC
NA	NA	TRBV5-5	TRBJ1-5	CASTIAPGGNQPQHF	TGTGCCAGCACCATAGCCCCGGGGGGCAATCAGCCCCAGCATTTT
few	TRBD2	TRBV10-3	TRBJ2-7	CAISESGGVGYEQYF	TGTGCCATCAGTGAGTCGGGGGGGGTTGGCTACGAGCAGTACTTC
NA	TRBD1	TRBV19	TRBJ2-5	CASSMQGAVKFETQYF	TGTGCCAGTAGTATGCAGGGGGCGGTAAAATTCGAGACCCAGTACTTC
NA	NA	TRBV30	TRBJ1-4	CAWSVPPSRSGEKLFF	TGTGCCTGGAGTGTACCCCCCTCGCGGTCGGGGGAAAAACTGTTTTTT
NA	NA	TRBV7-2	TRBJ2-7	CASSLISSSYEQYF	TGTGCCAGCAGCTTAATCTCGAGCTCCTACGAGCAGTACTTC
NA	TRBD2	TRBV11-2	TRBJ2-7	CASSSGLAGGFSYEQYF	TGTGCCAGCAGCTCCGGACTAGCGGGAGGTTTTTCCTACGAGCAGTACTTC
NA	TRBD2	TRBV19	TRBJ2-1	CASSISIAGGPRNEQFF	TGTGCCAGTAGTATTTCCATAGCGGGAGGGCCAAGGAATGAGCAGTTCTTC
NA	TRBD2	TRBV5-6	TRBJ2-6	CASSEAGGPSGANGLTF	TGTGCCAGCAGCGAAGCGGGGGGGCCCTCTGGGGCCAACGGCCTGACTTTC
NA	TRBD2	TRBV18	TRBJ2-5	CASSPPPSGGSQETQYF	TGTGCCAGCTCACCACCGCCTAGCGGGGGCTCCCAAGAGACCCAGTACTTC
NA	TRBD2	TRBV7-9	TRBJ2-7	CASSLTSGASYEQYF	TGTGCCAGCAGCCTGACTAGCGGGGCCTCCTACGAGCAGTACTTC
NA	TRBD1	TRBV29-1	TRBJ2-5	CSALTGTKEETQYF	TGCAGCGCTCTGACAGGGACGAAGGAAGAGACCCAGTACTTC
few	TRBD2	TRBV5-4	TRBJ2-1	CASSLGSSGGGGNEQFF	TGTGCCAGCAGCTTGGGCTCCTCTGGCGGGGGAGGCAATGAGCAGTTCTTC
NA	NA	TRBV10-1	TRBJ2-5	CASSEGLQETQYF	TGCGCCAGCAGTGAGGGACTACAAGAGACCCAGTACTTC
NA	NA	TRBV4-1	TRBJ2-7	CASSTQGGNDEQYF	TGCGCCAGCAGCACACAAGGGGGTAACGACGAGCAGTACTTC
NA	NA	TRBV29-1	TRBJ2-2	CSARDITGELFF	TGCAGCGCCCGGGACATAACCGGGGAGCTGTTTTTT
NA	NA	TRBV5-1	TRBJ2-3	CASSLDGRNTDTQYF	TGCGCCAGCAGCTTGGACGGGAGAAACACAGATACGCAGTATTTT
NA	NA	TRBV11-2	TRBJ2-7	CASSLGTDYGSYF	TGTGCCAGCAGCTTAGGGACAGACTACGGGTCGTACTTC
NA	TRBD1	TRBV19	TRBJ1-5	CASSLARGAAGQPQHF	TGTGCCAGTAGTTTGGCCAGGGGGGCTGCGGGCCAGCCCCAGCATTTT
NA	NA	TRBV28	TRBJ1-2	CASISQGVSTF	TGTGCCAGCATCTCTCAAGGGGTTTCCACCTTC
NA	TRBD2	TRBV7-9	TRBJ2-7	CSSSFGLAGSKEQYF	TGTTCCAGCAGCTTCGGACTAGCGGGCAGCAAGGAGCAGTACTTC
few	TRBD1	TRBV7-9	TRBJ2-3	CASSPSMDRSGTDTQYF	TGTGCCAGCAGCCCGAGTATGGACAGGTCTGGCACAGATACGCAGTATTTT
NA	TRBD2	TRBV7-2	TRBJ2-3	CASSLNSGGVIRTQYF	TGTGCCAGCAGCTTAAATAGCGGGGGGGTCATAAGAACGCAGTATTTT
NA	NA	TRBV5-1	TRBJ1-1	CASSPQGGMMNTEAFF	TGCGCCAGCAGCCCCCAGGGAGGGATGATGAACACTGAAGCTTTCTTT
NA	NA	TRBV28	TRBJ2-5	CASSPLPGETQYF	TGTGCCAGCAGTCCGCTCCCGGGGGAGACCCAGTACTTC
once	NA	TRBV5-6	TRBJ2-3	CASSAGSWGGTDTQYF	TGTGCCAGCAGCGCTGGCTCGTGGGGGGGCACAGATACGCAGTATTTT
NA	NA	TRBV28	TRBJ1-5	CASRTLGGGQPQHF	TGTGCCAGCAGAACCTTGGGGGGGGGTCAGCCCCAGCATTTT